Listed here are 15 T cell receptor beta chains from one sample, sequenced in a study of blood T cell repertoires in COVID-19. The data were produced by immunoSEQ multiplex PCR, yet TCRdb's version contains in-frame clones alone and is incomplete. The repertoire includes about 210,000 clones, over 80% of them detected once, and 1.2% sits in the top ten. The specimen was PBMCs or T cells enriched from blood (not recorded which). Source of these receptors: a man aged 25 to 40 who had recovered from COVID-19.

The rearrangement uses TRBV11-3 and TRBJ2-5; tentative D call: TRBD1 (6 bases). Germline CDR1 is SGHNT and CDR2 is YENEEA. With 5 bases removed from V and 4 bases from J, the gap between germline ends came to 11 bases. CDR3 length equals 13 residues. CDR3 amino acids: CASSKPTGETQYF. In nucleotides, the CDR3 is TGTGCCAGCAGCAAACCGACAGGAGAGACCCAGTACTTC.

The rearrangement links TRBV4-3 to TRBJ2-1; weak D call: TRBD2 (6 bases). V was trimmed by 7 bases and J by 2 bases, leaving 15 bases between them. CDR3 length: 15 amino acids. Germline-derived CDR1 and CDR2 are LGHNA and YSLEER. The DNA for the CDR3 is TGCGCCAGCACTCTAACTAGCTACCCCTACAATGAGCAGTTCTTC. This encodes CASTLTSYPYNEQFF.

Here the CDR3 reads CASSLSSGSYEQYF. In DNA form, the CDR3 reads TGTGCCAGCAGCTTATCTAGCGGGTCCTACGAGCAGTACTTC. The rearrangement links TRBV5-6 to TRBJ2-7, with TRBD2 matching 8 bases. Trimming cost V 2 bases and J 1 base; bases outside gene matches: 2. The CDR3 is 14 amino acids. CDR1 is SGHDT and CDR2 is YYEEEE in the germline V gene.

The V gene is TRBV15, the J gene TRBJ2-1; 8 bases fit TRBD1. The germline V gene encodes CDR1 LNHNV and CDR2 YYDKDF (reference sequence). The CDR3 sequence is 17 residues long. The junction had 10 bases not matched to a gene; V was cut back by 0 bases and J by 6 bases. The CDR3 DNA reads TGTGCCACCAGCAGAGATCGTTTGGGGACAGGCGGCAATGAGCAGTTCTTC. The encoded protein is CATSRDRLGTGGNEQFF.

This clone was detected ten times or more. V usage is TRBV11-2 and J usage is TRBJ2-1; 9 bases line up with TRBD2. CDR1 and CDR2 from the germline V gene are SGHAT and FQNNGV. J gave up 4 bases and V 4 bases, and 14 bases lay outside the gene matches. This CDR3 spans 18 amino acids. CDR3: CASSYKLPGAGGYNEQFF. CDR3 coding DNA: TGTGCCAGCAGCTACAAGTTACCGGGAGCGGGGGGATACAATGAGCAGTTCTTC.

The CDR3 DNA reads TGTGCCAGCAAGGGACAGGGGTGGAACTACGAGCAGTACTTC. Amino acids: CASKGQGWNYEQYF. This chain links TRBV11-2 with TRBJ2-7, with TRBD1 matching 10 bases. Germline V gene lookup returns CDR1 SGHAT and CDR2 FQNNGV. The CDR3 contains 14 residues. Germline trimming cut 7 bases from V and 3 bases from J; bases unmatched to any gene: 6.

The V gene is TRBV11-2, the J gene TRBJ2-5, with TRBD1 matching over 7 bases. The germline V gene encodes CDR1 SGHAT and CDR2 FQNNGV. Trimming removed 6 bases from V and 6 bases from J; junction bases left unmatched: 19. CDR3 size: 17 residues. The CDR3 loop reads CASSRAGTEGTRKTQYF. CDR3 nucleotides: TGTGCCAGCAGTCGTGCCGGGACAGAGGGTACCAGGAAGACCCAGTACTTC.

The chain couples TRBV5-1 to TRBJ1-1; D is unclear. The germline gives CDR1 SGHRS, CDR2 YFSETQ. The CDR3 runs 15 residues. The ends were cut back, 4 bases at V and 1 base at J, with 14 bases in the middle. CDR3 sequence (DNA): TGCGCCAGCAGCCTATTCCCCCAGGAGAACACTGAAGCTTTCTTT. This sequence encodes CASSLFPQENTEAFF.

The chain carries TRBV6-5 and TRBJ1-1; a possible D gene is TRBD1 (6 bases). V gave up 8 bases and J gave up 4 bases, with 20 bases separating them. This CDR3 is built from 15 residues. Per germline, CDR1 MNHEY and CDR2 SVGAGI. The CDR3 DNA is TGTGCCAGCTCGGGACAATTCGGTCGGGGCACTGAAGCTTTCTTT. Translated, it gives CASSGQFGRGTEAFF.

The chain couples TRBV19 to TRBJ2-5, with 9 bases aligning to TRBD1. Germline CDR1 LNHDA, CDR2 SQIVND (reference sequence). J was trimmed by 2 bases and V by 3 bases; bases with no gene match: 1. The CDR3 extends over 14 amino acids. This chain's CDR3 is CASSIGTGQETQYF. The CDR3 DNA reads TGTGCCAGTAGTATCGGGACAGGGCAAGAGACCCAGTACTTC.

V gene TRBV30 combines with J gene TRBJ2-1; TRBD2 matches 9 bases. This CDR3 region has 15 residues. Per the germline V gene, CDR1 is GTSNPN and CDR2 is SVGIG (reference sequence). Unmatched junction bases numbered 6, after V lost 4 bases and J lost 2 bases. CDR3 sequence: CAWTGAGGTYNEQFF. CDR3 nucleotide sequence: TGTGCCTGGACCGGGGCGGGAGGGACCTACAATGAGCAGTTCTTC. The variable domain in full, completed from reference TRBV30 and TRBJ2-1, reads SQTIHQWPATLVQPVGSPLSLECTVEGTSNPNLYWYRQAAGRGLQLLFYSVGIGQISSEVPQNLSASRPQDRQFILSSKKLLLSDSGFYLCAWTGAGGTYNEQFFGPGTRLTVL.

V is TRBV28 and J is TRBJ2-7, with 10 bases that match TRBD2. The germline V gene encodes CDR1 MDHEN and CDR2 SYDVKM. This CDR3 contains 14 residues. The V and J ends lost 6 bases and 3 bases, in that order; junction bases with no gene match: 5. This CDR3 reads CASRPSGGSYEQYF. The CDR3, as DNA: TGTGCCAGCAGACCTAGCGGGGGAAGCTACGAGCAGTACTTC.

This chain joins TRBV4-1 and TRBJ2-7, with 8 bases identical to TRBD2. CDR1 and CDR2 from the germline V gene are MGHRA and YSYEKL. Trimming at V came to 1 base and at J to 2 bases, leaving 4 bases not matched to a gene. CDR3 length: 15 amino acids. The CDR3 region is CASSQGSGIAYEQYF. The CDR3 DNA sequence: TGCGCCAGCAGCCAAGGTAGCGGGATAGCCTACGAGCAGTACTTC.

V gene TRBV7-9 combines with J gene TRBJ2-1, with D possibly TRBD2 on 6 matching bases. The germline CDR1 and CDR2 sequences are SEHNR and FQNEAQ (reference sequence). V was cut by 5 bases and J by 7 bases, with 9 bases left in between. This CDR3 region has 12 residues. The CDR3 protein is CASSVGGNEQFF. As DNA, the CDR3 is TGTGCCAGCAGCGTGGGGGGAAATGAGCAGTTCTTC.

The chain combines TRBV30 with TRBJ1-5; the D is unclear. The CDR3 spans 14 residues. The V end was cut by 2 bases, the J end by 3 bases, with 11 bases between. The germline gives CDR1 GTSNPN, CDR2 SVGIG (reference sequence). In nucleotides, the CDR3 is TGTGCCTGGAGTAAGGGAGGCATCAATCAGCCCCAGCATTTT. Translation: CAWSKGGINQPQHF.